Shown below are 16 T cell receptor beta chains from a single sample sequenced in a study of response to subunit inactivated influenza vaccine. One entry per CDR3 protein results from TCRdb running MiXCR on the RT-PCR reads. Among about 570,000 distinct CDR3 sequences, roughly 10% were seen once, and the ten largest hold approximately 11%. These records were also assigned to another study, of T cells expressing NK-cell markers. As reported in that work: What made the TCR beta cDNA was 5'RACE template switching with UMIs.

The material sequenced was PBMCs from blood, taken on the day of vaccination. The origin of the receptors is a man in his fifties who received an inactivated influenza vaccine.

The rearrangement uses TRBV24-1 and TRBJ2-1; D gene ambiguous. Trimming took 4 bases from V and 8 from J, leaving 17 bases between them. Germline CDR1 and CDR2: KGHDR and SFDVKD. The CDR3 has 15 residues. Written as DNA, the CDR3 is TGTGCCACCAGTGACTTTAGGGCGGCGTTCGATGAGCAGTTCTTC. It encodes CATSDFRAAFDEQFF.

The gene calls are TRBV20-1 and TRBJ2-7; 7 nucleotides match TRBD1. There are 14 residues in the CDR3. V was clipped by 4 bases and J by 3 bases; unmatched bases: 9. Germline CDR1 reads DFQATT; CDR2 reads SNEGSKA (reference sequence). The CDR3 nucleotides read TGCAGTGCTACCGGACAGGCCAGATACTACGAGCAGTACTTC. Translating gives CSATGQARYYEQYF.

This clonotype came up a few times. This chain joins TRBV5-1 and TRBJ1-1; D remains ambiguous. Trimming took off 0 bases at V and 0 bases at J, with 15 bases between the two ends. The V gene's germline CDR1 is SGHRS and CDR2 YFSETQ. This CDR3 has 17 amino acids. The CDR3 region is CASSLGQVPGLNTEAFF. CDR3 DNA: TGCGCCAGCAGCTTGGGACAAGTGCCCGGTCTGAACACTGAAGCTTTCTTT.

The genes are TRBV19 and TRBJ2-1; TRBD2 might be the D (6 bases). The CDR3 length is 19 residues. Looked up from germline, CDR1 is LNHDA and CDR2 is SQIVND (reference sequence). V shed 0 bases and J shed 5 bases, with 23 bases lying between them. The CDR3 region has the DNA TGTGCCAGTAGTATAGATTGGAGCCCGGGACTCGGGGGAAACAATGAGCAGTTCTTC. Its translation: CASSIDWSPGLGGNNEQFF.

For the CDR3, the DNA is TGCGCCAGCAGGTTTCTAGCGGGGGACAATGAGCAGTTCTTC. Translated, it gives CASRFLAGDNEQFF. This chain connects TRBV5-1 to TRBJ2-1; 10 bases are a match to TRBD2. The CDR3 is 14 residues long. The junction had 4 bases not matched to a gene; V was cut back by 5 bases and J by 5 bases. The germline CDR1 and CDR2 sequences are SGHRS and YFSETQ.

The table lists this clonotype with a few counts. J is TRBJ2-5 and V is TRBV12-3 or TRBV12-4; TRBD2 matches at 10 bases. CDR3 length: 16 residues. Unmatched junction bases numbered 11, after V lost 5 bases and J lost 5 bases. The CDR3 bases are TGTGCCAGCAGTCCGACCCTAGCGGGAGTCGGTGAGACCCAGTACTTC. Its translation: CASSPTLAGVGETQYF.

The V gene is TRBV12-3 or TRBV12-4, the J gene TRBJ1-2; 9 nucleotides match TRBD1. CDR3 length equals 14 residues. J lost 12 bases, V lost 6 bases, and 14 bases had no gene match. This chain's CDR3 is CASSPMGTGSRHTF. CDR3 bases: TGTGCCAGCAGCCCGATGGGGACAGGGAGTAGGCACACCTTC.

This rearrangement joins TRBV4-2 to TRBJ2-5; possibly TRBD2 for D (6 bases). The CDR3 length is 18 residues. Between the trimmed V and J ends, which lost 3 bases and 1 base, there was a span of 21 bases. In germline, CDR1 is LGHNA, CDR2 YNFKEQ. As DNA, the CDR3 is TGTGCCAGCAGCCACGATAGGGGTTTCGGGGGAATCCAAGAGACCCAGTACTTC. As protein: CASSHDRGFGGIQETQYF.

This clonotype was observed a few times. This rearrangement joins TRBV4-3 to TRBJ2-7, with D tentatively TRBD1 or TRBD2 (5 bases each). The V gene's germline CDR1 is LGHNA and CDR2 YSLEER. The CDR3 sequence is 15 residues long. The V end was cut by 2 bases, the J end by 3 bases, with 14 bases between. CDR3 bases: TGCGCCAGCAGCCAATCGGACCGGGGCTACTACGAGCAGTACTTC. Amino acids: CASSQSDRGYYEQYF.

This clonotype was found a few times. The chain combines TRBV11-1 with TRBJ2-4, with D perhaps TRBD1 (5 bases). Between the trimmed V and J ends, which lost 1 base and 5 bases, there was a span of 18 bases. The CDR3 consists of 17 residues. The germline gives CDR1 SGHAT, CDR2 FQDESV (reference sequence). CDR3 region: CASSLEYGATRENIQYF. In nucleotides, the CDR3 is TGTGCCAGCAGCTTAGAATATGGGGCCACGCGCGAAAACATTCAGTACTTC.

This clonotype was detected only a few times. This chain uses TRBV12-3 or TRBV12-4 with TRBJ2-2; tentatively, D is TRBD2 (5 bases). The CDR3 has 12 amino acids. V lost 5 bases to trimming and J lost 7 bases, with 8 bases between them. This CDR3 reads CASSASGGELFF. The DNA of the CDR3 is TGTGCCAGCAGTGCCAGCGGCGGGGAGCTGTTTTTT.

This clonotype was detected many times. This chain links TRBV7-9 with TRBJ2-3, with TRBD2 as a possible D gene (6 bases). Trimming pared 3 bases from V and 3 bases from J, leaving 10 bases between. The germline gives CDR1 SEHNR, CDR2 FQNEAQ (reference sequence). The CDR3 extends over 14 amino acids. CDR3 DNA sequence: TGTGCCAGCAGCTTGAGACTAGTAACAGATACGCAGTATTTT. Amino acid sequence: CASSLRLVTDTQYF. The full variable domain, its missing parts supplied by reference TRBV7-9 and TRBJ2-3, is DTGVSQNPRHKITKRGQNVTFRCDPISEHNRLYWYRQTLGQGPEFLTYFQNEAQLEKSRLLSDRFSAERPKGSFSTLEIQRTEQGDSAMYLCASSLRLVTDTQYFGPGTRLTVL.

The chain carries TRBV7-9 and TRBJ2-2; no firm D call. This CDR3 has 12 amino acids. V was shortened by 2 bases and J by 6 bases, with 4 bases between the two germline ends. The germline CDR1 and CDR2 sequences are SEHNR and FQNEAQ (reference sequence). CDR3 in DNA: TGTGCCAGCAGCTTACCCGCCGGGGAGCTGTTTTTT. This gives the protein CASSLPAGELFF.

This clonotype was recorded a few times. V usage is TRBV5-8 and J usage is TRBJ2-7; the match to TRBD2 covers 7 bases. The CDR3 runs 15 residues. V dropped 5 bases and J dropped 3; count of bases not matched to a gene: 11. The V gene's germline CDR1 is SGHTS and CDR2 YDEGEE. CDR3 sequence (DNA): TGTGCCAGCAGGATGCGGGAGATCCGTATCTACGAGCAGTACTTC. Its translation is CASRMREIRIYEQYF.

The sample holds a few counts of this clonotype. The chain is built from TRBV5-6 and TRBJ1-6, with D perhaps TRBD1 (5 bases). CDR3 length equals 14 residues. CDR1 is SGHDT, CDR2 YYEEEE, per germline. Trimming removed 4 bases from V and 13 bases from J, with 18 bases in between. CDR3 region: CASSTSSTVRPLHF. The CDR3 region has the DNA TGTGCCAGCAGCACCTCCTCGACAGTCAGGCCCCTCCACTTT.

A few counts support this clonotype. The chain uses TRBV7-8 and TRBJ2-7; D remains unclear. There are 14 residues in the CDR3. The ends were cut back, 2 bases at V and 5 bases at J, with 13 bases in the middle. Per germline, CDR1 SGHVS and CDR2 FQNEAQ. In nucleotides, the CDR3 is TGTGCCAGCAGCTTAAATCCATCGTACCACGAGCAGTACTTC. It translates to CASSLNPSYHEQYF.